The 6 T cell receptor beta chains in this list originate from one sample, sequenced in a study of neurological immune-mediated disorders. One entry per CDR3 protein, called by TCRdb with MiXCR from the 5' RACE reads. The repertoire holds roughly 80,000 distinct CDR3 sequences, with roughly 9.9% as singletons. The sequenced sample was PBMCs. These TCRs come from a man between 50 and 59 years old in good health.

CDR3 bases: TGTGCCAGCAGCTTTCCAGGGGTCTTATACGAGCAGTACTTC. Protein: CASSFPGVLYEQYF. The rearrangement uses TRBV11-2 and TRBJ2-7; perhaps TRBD1 as D (6 bases). V lost 3 bases to trimming and J lost 4 bases, with 13 bases between them. CDR1 SGHAT and CDR2 FQNNGV come from the germline V gene. This CDR3 is built from 14 residues.

This clonotype has ten or more counts. The V call is TRBV20-1, the J call TRBJ2-2, with 8 bases that match TRBD2. After removal of 2 bases from V and 7 bases from J, the junction contained 9 bases not matched to a gene. The CDR3 has 15 residues. CDR1 is DFQATT and CDR2 is SNEGSKA in the germline V gene (reference sequence). In DNA form, the CDR3 reads TGCAGTGCTAGATCCGGGAGGGCCGGGATCGGGGAGCTGTTTTTT. This translates into CSARSGRAGIGELFF.

This clonotype was counted at least ten times. The gene calls are TRBV4-1 and TRBJ2-1; D may be TRBD2 (6 bases). The CDR3 is made up of 16 amino acids. From germline, CDR1 is MGHRA and CDR2 YSYEKL. Trimming shortened V by 1 base and J by 0 bases, and 10 bases separated the two germline ends. This CDR3 reads CASSQVAGSSYNEQFF. CDR3 DNA: TGCGCCAGCAGCCAAGTCGCGGGGAGCTCCTACAATGAGCAGTTCTTC.

This clonotype was counted many times. The rearrangement uses TRBV7-2 and TRBJ2-5, with 10 positions matching TRBD2. The CDR3 consists of 15 residues. Losses at the gene ends were 5 bases for V and 3 bases for J; bases not matched to a gene: 6. Per germline, CDR1 SGHTA and CDR2 FQGNSA. This chain's CDR3 is CASSRQAGGKETQYF. For the CDR3, the DNA is TGTGCCAGCAGCCGACAAGCGGGGGGGAAAGAGACCCAGTACTTC.

This clonotype was seen many times. The rearrangement joins TRBV28 to TRBJ1-6, with D maybe TRBD1 (5 bases). The CDR3 totals 15 residues. Germline-derived CDR1 and CDR2 are MDHEN and SYDVKM. Trimming removed 8 bases from V and 7 bases from J, with 18 bases in between. The CDR3 is CASRYSHWGNSPLHF. CDR3 coding DNA: TGTGCCAGCCGTTACTCTCATTGGGGGAATTCACCCCTCCACTTT. Filled out from reference TRBV28 and TRBJ1-6, the complete variable domain reads DVKVTQSSRYLVKRTGEKVFLECVQDMDHENMFWYRQDPGLGLRLIYFSYDVKMKEKGDIPEGYSVSREKKERFSLILESASTNQTSMYLCASRYSHWGNSPLHFGNGTRLTVT.

This clonotype was observed many times. The rearrangement joins TRBV15 to TRBJ1-6, with 7 bases lining up with TRBD1. The CDR3 sequence is 13 residues long. Germline V CDR1 and CDR2: LNHNV, YYDKDF (reference sequence). The trim removed 9 bases at V and 3 bases at J, leaving 2 bases unmatched. The CDR3: CATRDSYNSPLHF. CDR3 bases: TGTGCCACTAGGGACAGCTATAATTCACCCCTCCACTTT.